This T cell receptor (beta chain) was recovered during a study of T cell responses to AZD1222 COVID-19 vaccine (dated by TCRdb to the early 2020s). In the study overall: A total of more than 230 trial participants underwent TCR sequencing, of whom 207 had received two doses of AZD1222 and some 26 had received two doses of the MenACWY control vaccine. Trial participants were enrolled into age subgroups of 18-55, 56-69 and 70-plus years, which contained about 150, 27 and 61 TCR-sequenced participants, respectively. Results the study describes overall, beyond this receptor: Conclusions about previously exposed vaccinees are limited, since just five or six AZD1222 recipients were seropositive for SARS-CoV-2 at baseline. Because no day 14 peak-response samples were available, the repertoires could be characterized only after the peak T cell response. Participants were mostly white British and included more females than males, and it was suggested by the authors that clonal diversity may have been underestimated. Reportedly, almost half of the unique spike-specific TCRs recognized epitopes lying outside the regions that are mutated in the B.1.351 and B.1.1.7 variants. The 56-69-year group was small, and its depth increase did not reach significance, likely because of low power. The whole spike protein was spanned by vaccine-associated CD4 TCRs, and dominant responses were seen in regions 160-218 and 743-854. A significant rise in spike-specific TCR breadth and depth was observed after two AZD1222 doses relative to day 0 and relative to MenACWY recipients.

The sample's time point label, in plain terms: about 28 days (+/-7) after the second vaccine dose. AZD1222 recipients whose second dose came at about 4 weeks and those whose second dose came at about 12 weeks were combined into one group, since spike-specific TCR depth and breadth did not differ between the two schedules. Samples from vaccinated people were obtained from the UK trials COV001 and COV002, which included a single-blind randomized controlled phase 2/3 trial of AZD1222 (ChAdOx1 nCoV-19) in healthy adults. For TCRbeta chain sequencing, PBMC samples were collected from trial participants at day 0 and at day 28 after the second dose. The CDR3 regions of human TCRbeta chains were analyzed by immunosequencing. The published analysis was carried out like this. TCRs in the repertoires were matched against a reference library of SARS-CoV-2-specific TCRs that had been generated with the MIRA antigen-specificity platform. Breadth meant the fraction of unique TCRs that were SARS-CoV-2-associated, whereas depth meant the fraction of total T cells that were SARS-CoV-2-associated. Using the MIRA data, each spike-specific TCR was assigned both to the spike region to which the TCR was reactive and to a CD4 or CD8 class. Log10-transformed breadth and depth values were compared by one-way ANOVA with Sidak's multiple comparisons tests. Not all clones reach the TCRdb copy of this immuneACCESS table, which keeps in-frame sequences only. Checked studies attribute under half of the gap to unresolved V genes and leave the rest unexplained. The V and J calls and clone size come from that table; D and trimming were worked out from the DNA. The sample table holds around 99,000 clones, of which around 87% were seen once. 4.4% of the sample is held by the ten biggest clonotypes.

With respect to this clone: Its cognate antigen has yet to be identified. Per-base qualities were not stored, and no clone one base away is much larger.

Sequencing used peripheral blood, obtained 28 days after the second AZD1222 dose. The receptor was derived from an adult who received the AZD1222 COVID-19 vaccine.

The CDR3 amino acid sequence is: CASSLGDSGANVLTF. DNA sequence: TGTGCCAGTAGTTTGGGCGATAGTGGGGCCAACGTCCTGACTTTC. The sequence links TRBV19 to TRBJ2-6, with no reliable assignment of the D segment. According to the germline V gene (reference sequence), CDR1 reads LNHDA and CDR2 reads SQIVND. Inclusive of the bounding cysteine and phenylalanine, the CDR3 is 15 residues long. Left in the record is the CDR3 DNA by itself, 45 bases read in frame from the first base. The junction shows trimming of 5 bases on V and 3 bases on J, plus 11 bases between the germline ends.